This T cell receptor (beta chain) was captured by sequencing in a study of blood T cell repertoires in COVID-19. The data were produced by immunoSEQ multiplex PCR, yet TCRdb's version contains in-frame clones alone and is incomplete. The sample lists some 110,000 clones; around four fifths were seen once. Between the trimmed V and J ends, which lost 5 bases and 6 bases, there was a span of 19 bases. The CDR3 is made up of 15 amino acids. Germline V lookup: CDR1 LNHDA, CDR2 SQIVND (reference sequence). The sequence derives from a woman aged 70-85 years with acute or convalescent COVID-19. Material for sequencing was peripheral blood. V usage is TRBV19 and J usage is TRBJ1-2, with a weak D call TRBD1 (6 bases). In DNA form, the CDR3 reads TGTGCCAGTAGTGCTCGCCCCTCTTCAGGGGATGGCTACACCTTC. This translates into CASSARPSSGDGYTF.